In its sample, the clone carrying this TCR beta chain was seen once. The sample belongs to a study of T cell responses to AZD1222 COVID-19 vaccine. The CDR3 loop spans 14 amino acids. Germline V gene lookup returns CDR1 LNHDA and CDR2 SQIVND (reference sequence). V was pared by 2 bases and J by 4 bases, with 9 bases between. The repertoire was sequenced with immunoSEQ multiplex PCR; TCRdb's copy has only in-frame clones and lacks some. The repertoire includes approximately 140,000 clones, 75% to 95% of them detected once, and about 3% sits in the top ten. Sequencing was performed on peripheral blood, taken on day 0 of MenACWY control vaccination. The V gene is TRBV19, the J gene TRBJ1-3; D might be TRBD1 (5 bases). This clonotype was sampled from an adult in good health. CDR3 DNA: TGTGCCAGTAGTATACAGGGAGCAGGAAACACCATATATTTT. Translated: CASSIQGAGNTIYF.